Below, 7 T cell receptor beta chains from the same sample are listed, as sequenced in a study of blood T cell repertoires in COVID-19. Assay: immunoSEQ multiplex PCR; the TCRdb copy retains only in-frame clones and omits some. Altogether 150,000 to 180,000 clones are present, roughly 80% being singletons, with the ten largest covering 9.5% to 13%. Input material: peripheral blood. The receptors originated from a woman in her fifties or sixties with COVID-19, enrolled during active disease.

The genes are TRBV7-2 and TRBJ2-1; D might be TRBD2 (6 bases). This CDR3 region has 15 residues. Germline V lookup: CDR1 SGHTA, CDR2 FQGNSA. The V gene lost 5 bases and the J gene lost 2 bases, with 13 bases spanning the gap. The CDR3 loop is CASSAIAATYNEQFF. CDR3 in DNA: TGTGCCAGCAGCGCAATAGCGGCGACCTACAATGAGCAGTTCTTC.

The V call is TRBV19, the J call TRBJ1-3; 7 bases map to TRBD1. The CDR3 consists of 17 residues. Trimming removed 5 bases from V and 2 bases from J; junction bases left unmatched: 12. In germline, CDR1 is LNHDA, CDR2 SQIVND (reference sequence). The CDR3 protein is CASSSFLGTATGNTIYF. The CDR3 DNA sequence: TGTGCCAGTAGTTCTTTCCTCGGGACAGCGACTGGAAACACCATATATTTT.

This sequence joins TRBV29-1 and TRBJ1-4, with TRBD1 as a possible D gene (5 bases). Trimming took 7 bases from V and 8 from J, leaving 20 bases between them. Germline V CDR1 and CDR2: SQVTM, ANQGSEA. CDR3 length: 14 amino acids. CDR3 amino acids: CSAKPTTRGEKLFF. The CDR3 DNA reads as TGCAGCGCCAAACCCACAACCCGGGGGGAAAAACTGTTTTTT.

CDR3 amino acids: CAWRRTVNTEAFF. CDR3 bases: TGTGCCTGGAGGCGGACAGTGAACACTGAAGCTTTCTTT. The J gene is TRBJ1-1, the V gene TRBV30, with D tentatively TRBD1 (6 bases). Trimming left V 3 bases short and J 0 bases short, with 8 bases between. This CDR3 has 13 residues. Germline V lookup: CDR1 GTSNPN, CDR2 SVGIG (reference sequence).

This clone was observed a few times. This sequence joins TRBV2 and TRBJ1-5, with D possibly being TRBD1 (6 bases). V gave up 7 bases and J gave up 8 bases, with 15 bases separating them. The CDR3 totals 13 residues. Germline CDR1 and CDR2: SNHLY and FYNNEI. DNA of the CDR3: TGTGCCAGCACCAACAGGGCTCCGGAGCCCCAGCATTTT. Its protein is CASTNRAPEPQHF.

This chain links TRBV14 with TRBJ1-1; 8 nucleotides line up with TRBD1. V shed 5 bases and J 5 bases; nucleotides not matched to a gene: 7. The CDR3 length is 14 residues. Looked up from germline, CDR1 is SGHDN and CDR2 is FVKESK. CDR3 loop: CASSLGQVGTEAFF. In DNA form, the CDR3 reads TGTGCCAGCAGCTTGGGACAGGTCGGGACTGAAGCTTTCTTT. Filled out from reference TRBV14 and TRBJ1-1, the complete variable domain reads EAGVTQFPSHSVIEKGQTVTLRCDPISGHDNLYWYRRVMGKEIKFLLHFVKESKQDESGMPNNRFLAERTGGTYSTLKVQPAELEDSGVYFCASSLGQVGTEAFFGQGTRLTVV.

The rearrangement uses TRBV29-1 and TRBJ2-1; D is possibly TRBD2 (5 bases). The CDR3 sequence is 11 residues long. The V end lost 3 bases, the J end lost 7 bases, and 7 bases lay between the germline ends. From germline, CDR1 is SQVTM and CDR2 ANQGSEA. CDR3 sequence: CSVERTNEQFF. The DNA of the CDR3 is TGCAGCGTTGAGCGGACTAATGAGCAGTTCTTC.